The 5 T cell receptor beta chains in this list originate from one sample, sequenced in a study of blood T cell repertoires in COVID-19. Method: immunoSEQ multiplex PCR; TCRdb's copy keeps in-frame clones and lacks some. Among about 370,000 clones listed, roughly nine tenths were seen once. The sample taken for sequencing was PBMCs or T cells enriched from blood (not recorded which). The receptors originated from a man between 18 and 35 years old who had recovered from COVID-19.

This clone turned up a few times. J is TRBJ1-2 and V is TRBV19; no reliable D call. The CDR3 spans 11 residues. The ends were cut back, 5 bases at V and 7 bases at J, with 8 bases in the middle. Germline CDR1 LNHDA, CDR2 SQIVND (reference sequence). The CDR3: CASSGGPGYTF. In nucleotides, the CDR3 is TGTGCCAGTAGTGGTGGCCCTGGCTACACCTTC.

V usage is TRBV5-1 and J usage is TRBJ2-3; 8 nucleotides match TRBD2. CDR1 is SGHRS, CDR2 YFSETQ, per germline. Germline trimming cut 4 bases from V and 9 bases from J; bases unmatched to any gene: 13. CDR3 length: 15 residues. CDR3 in DNA: TGCGCCAGCAGCCCTGGACTAGCAGACCAGGAGACGCAGTATTTT. Translation: CASSPGLADQETQYF.

The V and J genes are TRBV2 and TRBJ1-2, with a weak D call TRBD1 (5 bases). Looked up from germline, CDR1 is SNHLY and CDR2 is FYNNEI. V lost 7 bases and J lost 4, with 16 bases in between. The length of the CDR3 is 14 residues. In DNA, the CDR3 is TGTGCCAGCACCCCCAAGACAGAAGCCTATGGCTACACCTTC. Translation: CASTPKTEAYGYTF.

CDR3: CASSLDRGWQYF. CDR3 DNA: TGTGCCAGCAGTCTCGACAGGGGATGGCAGTACTTC. This sequence joins TRBV6-5 and TRBJ2-7, with TRBD1 identical over 8 bases. With 5 bases clipped from V and 9 bases from J, the junction kept 6 bases outside the gene matches. From germline, CDR1 is MNHEY and CDR2 SVGAGI. The length of the CDR3 is 12 residues.

The chain carries TRBV3-1 (or the pseudogene TRBV3-2) and TRBJ2-5; no reliable D call. This CDR3 is built from 11 residues. The V end lost 2 bases, the J end lost 4 bases, and 2 bases lay between the germline ends. Germline V gives CDR1 LGHDT, CDR2 YNNKEL (reference sequence). CDR3 protein: CASSQRETQYF. CDR3 coding DNA: TGTGCCAGCAGCCAACGAGAGACCCAGTACTTC.